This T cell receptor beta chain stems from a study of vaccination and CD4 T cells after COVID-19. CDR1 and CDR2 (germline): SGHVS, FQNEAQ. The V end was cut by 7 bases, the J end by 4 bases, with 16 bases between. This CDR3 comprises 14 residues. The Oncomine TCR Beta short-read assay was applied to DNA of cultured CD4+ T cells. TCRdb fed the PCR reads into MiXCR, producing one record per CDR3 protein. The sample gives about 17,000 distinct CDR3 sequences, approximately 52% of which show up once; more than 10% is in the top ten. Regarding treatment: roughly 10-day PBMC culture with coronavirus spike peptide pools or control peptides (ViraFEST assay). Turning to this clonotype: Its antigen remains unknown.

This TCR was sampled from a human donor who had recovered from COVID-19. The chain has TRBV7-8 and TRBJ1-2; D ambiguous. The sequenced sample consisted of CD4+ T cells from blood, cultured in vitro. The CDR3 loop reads CASTHLGISYGYTF. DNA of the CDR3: TGTGCCAGCACCCATCTCGGGATCTCCTATGGCTACACCTTC. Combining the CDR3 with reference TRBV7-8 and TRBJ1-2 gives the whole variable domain GAGVSQSPRYKVAKRGQDVALRCDPISGHVSLFWYQQALGQGPEFLTYFQNEAQLDKSGLPSDRFFAERPEGSVSTLKIQRTQQEDSAVYLCASTHLGISYGYTFGSGTRLTVV.